This entry features one T cell receptor (beta chain) sequence. The antigen remains undetermined. This record comes from a study of early T cells in non-severe SARS-CoV-2 infection. Study details: Alpha and beta chains were unpaired, from unsorted whole-blood bulk RNA. Study-wide points: Matching against VDJdb likely underestimated virus-specific expansions, favoring anti-spike CD8.

Individual cDNA molecules each received unique molecular identifiers attached to them. One entry per CDR3 protein, called by TCRdb with MiXCR from the 5' RACE reads. The sample yields approximately 77,000 distinct CDR3 sequences, around 15% seen once. Germline CDR1 is SNHLY and CDR2 is FYNNEI. V was pared by 7 bases and J by 0 bases, with 13 bases between. The CDR3 consists of 14 residues. Sequencing was done on a sample of whole blood. The chain employs TRBV2 and TRBJ2-7, with D possibly being TRBD1 (5 bases). The sequence was collected from an adult who was a healthcare worker with PCR-confirmed SARS-CoV-2 infection or an uninfected control (not recorded which). CDR3 coding DNA: TGTGCCAGCAAGGGCAGGGCCGACTCCTACGAGCAGTACTTC. It is translated as CASKGRADSYEQYF.